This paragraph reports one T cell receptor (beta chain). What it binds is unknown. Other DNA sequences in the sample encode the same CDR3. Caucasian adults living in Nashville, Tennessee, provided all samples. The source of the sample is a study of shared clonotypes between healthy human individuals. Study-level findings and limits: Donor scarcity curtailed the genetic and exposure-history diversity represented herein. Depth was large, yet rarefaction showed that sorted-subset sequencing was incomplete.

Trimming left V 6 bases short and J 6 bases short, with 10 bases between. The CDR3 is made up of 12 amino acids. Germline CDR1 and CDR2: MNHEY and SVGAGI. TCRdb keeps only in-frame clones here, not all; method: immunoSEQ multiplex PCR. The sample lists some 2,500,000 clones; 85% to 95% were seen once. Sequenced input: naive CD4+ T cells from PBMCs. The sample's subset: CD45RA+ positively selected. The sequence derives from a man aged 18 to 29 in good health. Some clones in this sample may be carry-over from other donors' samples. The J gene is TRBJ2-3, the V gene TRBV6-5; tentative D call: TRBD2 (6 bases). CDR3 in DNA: TGTGCCAGCAGGGACTACACGGATACGCAGTATTTT. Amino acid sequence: CASRDYTDTQYF.